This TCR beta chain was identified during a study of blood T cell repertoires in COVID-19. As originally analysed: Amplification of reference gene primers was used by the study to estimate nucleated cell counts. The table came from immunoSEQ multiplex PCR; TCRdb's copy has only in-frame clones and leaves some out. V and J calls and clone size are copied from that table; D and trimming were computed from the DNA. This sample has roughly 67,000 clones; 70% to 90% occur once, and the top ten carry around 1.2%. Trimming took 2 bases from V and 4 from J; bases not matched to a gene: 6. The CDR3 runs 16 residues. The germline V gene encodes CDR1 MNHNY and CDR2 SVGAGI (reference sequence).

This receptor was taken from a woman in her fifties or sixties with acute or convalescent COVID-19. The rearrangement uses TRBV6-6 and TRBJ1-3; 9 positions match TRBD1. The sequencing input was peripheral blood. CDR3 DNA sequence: TGTGCCAGCAGTTACCTGGGACAGGGACTAGGAAACACCATATATTTT. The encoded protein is CASSYLGQGLGNTIYF.